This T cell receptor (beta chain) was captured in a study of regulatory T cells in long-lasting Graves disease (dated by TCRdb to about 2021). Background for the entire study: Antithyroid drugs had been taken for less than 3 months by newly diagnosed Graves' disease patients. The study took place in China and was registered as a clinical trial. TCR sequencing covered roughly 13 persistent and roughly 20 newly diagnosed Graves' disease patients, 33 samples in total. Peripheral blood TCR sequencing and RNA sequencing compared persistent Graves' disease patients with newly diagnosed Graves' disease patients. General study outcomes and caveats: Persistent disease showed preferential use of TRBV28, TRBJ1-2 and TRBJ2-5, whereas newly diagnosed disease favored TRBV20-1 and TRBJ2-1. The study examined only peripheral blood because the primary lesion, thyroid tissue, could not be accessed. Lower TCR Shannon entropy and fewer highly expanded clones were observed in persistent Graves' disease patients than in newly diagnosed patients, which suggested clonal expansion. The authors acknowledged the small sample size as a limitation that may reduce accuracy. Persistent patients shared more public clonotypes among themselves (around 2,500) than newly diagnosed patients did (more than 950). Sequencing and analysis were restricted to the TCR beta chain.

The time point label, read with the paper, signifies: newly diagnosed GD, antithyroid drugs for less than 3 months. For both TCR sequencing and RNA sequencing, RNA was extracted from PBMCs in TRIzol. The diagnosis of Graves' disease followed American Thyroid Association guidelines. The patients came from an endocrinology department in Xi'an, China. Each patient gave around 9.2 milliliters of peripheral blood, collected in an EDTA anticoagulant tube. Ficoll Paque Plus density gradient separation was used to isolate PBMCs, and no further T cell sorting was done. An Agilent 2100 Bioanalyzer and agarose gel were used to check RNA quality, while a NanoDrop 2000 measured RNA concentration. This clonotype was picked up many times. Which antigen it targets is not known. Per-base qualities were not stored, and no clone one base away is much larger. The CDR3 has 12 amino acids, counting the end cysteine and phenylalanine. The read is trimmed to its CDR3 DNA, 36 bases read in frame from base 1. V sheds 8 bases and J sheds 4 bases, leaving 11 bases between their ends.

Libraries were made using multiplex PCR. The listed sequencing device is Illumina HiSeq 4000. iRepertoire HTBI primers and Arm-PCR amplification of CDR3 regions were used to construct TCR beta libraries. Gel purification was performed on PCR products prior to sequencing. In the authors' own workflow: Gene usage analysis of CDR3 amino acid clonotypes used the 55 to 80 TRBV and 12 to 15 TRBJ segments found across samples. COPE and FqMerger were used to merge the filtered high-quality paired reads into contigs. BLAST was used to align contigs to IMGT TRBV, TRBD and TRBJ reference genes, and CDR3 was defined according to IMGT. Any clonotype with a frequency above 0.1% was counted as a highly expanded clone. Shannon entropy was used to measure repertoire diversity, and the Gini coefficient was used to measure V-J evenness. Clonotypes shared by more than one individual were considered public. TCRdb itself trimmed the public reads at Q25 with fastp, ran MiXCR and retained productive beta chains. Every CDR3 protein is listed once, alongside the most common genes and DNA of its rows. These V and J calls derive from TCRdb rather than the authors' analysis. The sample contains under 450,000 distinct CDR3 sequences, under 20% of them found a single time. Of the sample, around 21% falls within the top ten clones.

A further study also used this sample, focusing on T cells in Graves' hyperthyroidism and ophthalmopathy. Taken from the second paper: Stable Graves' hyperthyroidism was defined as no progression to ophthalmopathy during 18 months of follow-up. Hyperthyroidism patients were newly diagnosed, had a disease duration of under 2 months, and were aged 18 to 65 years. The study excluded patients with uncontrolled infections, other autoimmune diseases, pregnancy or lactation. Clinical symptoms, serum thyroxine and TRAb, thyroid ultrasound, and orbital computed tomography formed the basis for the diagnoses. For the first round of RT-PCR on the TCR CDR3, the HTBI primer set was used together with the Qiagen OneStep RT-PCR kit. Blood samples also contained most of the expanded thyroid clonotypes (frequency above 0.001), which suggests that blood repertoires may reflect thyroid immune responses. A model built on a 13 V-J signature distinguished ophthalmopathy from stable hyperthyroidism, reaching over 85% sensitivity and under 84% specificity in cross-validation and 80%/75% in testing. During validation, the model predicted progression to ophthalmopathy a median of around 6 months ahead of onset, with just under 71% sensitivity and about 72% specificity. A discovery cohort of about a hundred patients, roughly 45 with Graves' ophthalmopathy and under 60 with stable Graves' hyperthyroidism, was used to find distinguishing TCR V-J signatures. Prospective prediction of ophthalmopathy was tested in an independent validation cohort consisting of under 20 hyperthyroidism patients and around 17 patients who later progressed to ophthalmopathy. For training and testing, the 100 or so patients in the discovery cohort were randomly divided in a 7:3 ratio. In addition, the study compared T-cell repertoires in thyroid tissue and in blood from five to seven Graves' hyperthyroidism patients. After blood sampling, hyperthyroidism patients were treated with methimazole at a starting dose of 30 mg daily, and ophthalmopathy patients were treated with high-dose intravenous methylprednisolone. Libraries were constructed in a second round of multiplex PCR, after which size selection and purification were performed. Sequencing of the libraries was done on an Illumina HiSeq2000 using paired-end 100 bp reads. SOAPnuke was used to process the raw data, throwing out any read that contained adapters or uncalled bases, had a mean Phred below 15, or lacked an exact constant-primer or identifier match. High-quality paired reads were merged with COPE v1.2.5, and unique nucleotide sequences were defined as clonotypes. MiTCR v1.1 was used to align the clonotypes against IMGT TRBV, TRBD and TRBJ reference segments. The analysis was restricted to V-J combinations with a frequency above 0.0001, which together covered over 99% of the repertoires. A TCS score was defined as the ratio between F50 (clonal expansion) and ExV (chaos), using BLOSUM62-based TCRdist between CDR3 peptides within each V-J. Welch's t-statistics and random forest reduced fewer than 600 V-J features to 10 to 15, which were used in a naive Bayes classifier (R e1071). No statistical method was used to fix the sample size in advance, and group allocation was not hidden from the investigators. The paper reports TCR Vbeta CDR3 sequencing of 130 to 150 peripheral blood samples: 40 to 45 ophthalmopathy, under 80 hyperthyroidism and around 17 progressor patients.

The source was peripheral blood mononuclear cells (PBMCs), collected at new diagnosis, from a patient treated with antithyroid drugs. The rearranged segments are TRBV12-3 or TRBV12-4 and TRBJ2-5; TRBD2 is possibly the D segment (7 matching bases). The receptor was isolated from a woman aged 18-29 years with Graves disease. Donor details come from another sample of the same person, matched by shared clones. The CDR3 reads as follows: CASAGAGETQYF. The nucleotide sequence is TGTGCCAGCGCGGGGGCAGGAGAGACCCAGTACTTC.